A selection of T cell receptor beta chains follows, all from one sample in a study of T cell changes during pregnancy in multiple sclerosis. The data were produced by immunoSEQ multiplex PCR, yet TCRdb's version contains in-frame clones alone and is incomplete. The table has tens of thousands of clones, nearly 90% seen once; the top ten hold approximately 1.6%. The input for sequencing was peripheral blood, taken in the first trimester of pregnancy. These receptors all stem from a female donor with multiple sclerosis, enrolled in a pregnancy study. Each CDR3 is given with its conserved first and last residue. Fields, in order: CDR3 protein, CDR3 DNA, clone size, J gene, V gene, D gene. D genes are given only for firm matches. Clone size, where shown, is once, few, many, or a class for clones that have expanded.

CDR3aa: CSVPTVSYNEQFF; CDR3nt: TGCAGCGTTCCGACAGTTTCCTACAATGAGCAGTTCTTC; abundance: .; j_gene: TRBJ2-1; v_gene: TRBV29-1; d_gene: .
CDR3aa: CASSQEVWTSGYEQYF; CDR3nt: TGCGCCAGCAGCCAAGAGGTGTGGACTAGCGGGTACGAGCAGTACTTC; abundance: .; j_gene: TRBJ2-7; v_gene: TRBV4-3; d_gene: TRBD2
CDR3aa: CASSLIGRTGKDEQYF; CDR3nt: TGTGCCAGCAGCTTAATCGGGAGGACAGGGAAGGACGAGCAGTACTTC; abundance: .; j_gene: TRBJ2-7; v_gene: TRBV7-9; d_gene: .
CDR3aa: CASSLVRAGAGNTIYF; CDR3nt: TGTGCCAGCAGCTTAGTAAGGGCAGGGGCTGGAAACACCATATATTTT; abundance: .; j_gene: TRBJ1-3; v_gene: TRBV7-2; d_gene: .
CDR3aa: CASSPPTPTDTQYF; CDR3nt: TGTGCCAGCAGCCCACCGACTCCAACAGATACGCAGTATTTT; abundance: .; j_gene: TRBJ2-3; v_gene: TRBV5-4; d_gene: .
CDR3aa: CASSLALTVNQPQHF; CDR3nt: TGTGCCAGCAGCTTAGCGCTCACAGTCAATCAGCCCCAGCATTTT; abundance: .; j_gene: TRBJ1-5; v_gene: TRBV7-8; d_gene: .
CDR3aa: CASSLSGYYGYTF; CDR3nt: TGTGCCAGCAGTTTATCCGGGTACTATGGCTACACCTTC; abundance: once; j_gene: TRBJ1-2; v_gene: TRBV27; d_gene: .
CDR3aa: CASTPSSGTTDTQYF; CDR3nt: TGTGCCAGCACCCCCTCTAGCGGGACCACAGATACGCAGTATTTT; abundance: .; j_gene: TRBJ2-3; v_gene: TRBV6-4; d_gene: TRBD2
CDR3aa: CASSFEGRGVYGYTF; CDR3nt: TGTGCCAGCAGCTTCGAGGGTCGGGGAGTCTATGGCTACACCTTC; abundance: .; j_gene: TRBJ1-2; v_gene: TRBV7-9; d_gene: .
CDR3aa: CAISASTGGNLYEQYF; CDR3nt: TGTGCCATCAGTGCGTCGACAGGGGGCAACTTATACGAGCAGTACTTC; abundance: .; j_gene: TRBJ2-7; v_gene: TRBV10-3; d_gene: TRBD1